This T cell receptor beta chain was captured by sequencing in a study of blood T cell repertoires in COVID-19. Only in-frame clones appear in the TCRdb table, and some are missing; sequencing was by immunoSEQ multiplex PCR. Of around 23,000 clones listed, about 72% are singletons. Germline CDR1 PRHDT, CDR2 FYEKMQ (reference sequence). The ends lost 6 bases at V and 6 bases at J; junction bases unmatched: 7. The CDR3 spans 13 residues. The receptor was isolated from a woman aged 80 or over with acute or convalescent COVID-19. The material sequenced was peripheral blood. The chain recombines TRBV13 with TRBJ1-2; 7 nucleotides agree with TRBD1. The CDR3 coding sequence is TGTGCCAGCAGTACCCCGACAGGGAATGGCTACACCTTC. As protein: CASSTPTGNGYTF.